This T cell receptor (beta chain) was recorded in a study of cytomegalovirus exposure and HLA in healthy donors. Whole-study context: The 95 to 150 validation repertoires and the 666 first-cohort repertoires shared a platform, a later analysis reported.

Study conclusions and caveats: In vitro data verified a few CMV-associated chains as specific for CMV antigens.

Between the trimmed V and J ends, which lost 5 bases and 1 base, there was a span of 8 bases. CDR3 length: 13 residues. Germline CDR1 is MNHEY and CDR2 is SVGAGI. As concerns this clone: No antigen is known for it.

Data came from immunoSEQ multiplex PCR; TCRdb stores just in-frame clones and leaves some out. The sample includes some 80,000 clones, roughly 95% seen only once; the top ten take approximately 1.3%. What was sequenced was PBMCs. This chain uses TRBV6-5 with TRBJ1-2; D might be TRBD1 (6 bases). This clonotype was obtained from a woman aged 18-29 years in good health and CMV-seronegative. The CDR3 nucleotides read TGTGCCAGCAGTCACAGGGATAACTATGGCTACACCTTC. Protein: CASSHRDNYGYTF.